These T cell receptor beta chains were read from a single sample in a study of shared clonotypes between healthy human individuals. The data were produced by immunoSEQ multiplex PCR, yet TCRdb's version contains in-frame clones alone and is incomplete. The top ten hold about 11% of the sample, which has some 500,000 clones, roughly three quarters seen once. Sequencing input: PBMCs. Every receptor here comes from a woman aged 40 to 50 in good health. Some clones in this sample may be carry-over from other donors' samples. CDR3s include the opening cysteine and the closing phenylalanine or tryptophan. Fields, in order: V gene, clone size, D gene, J gene, CDR3 protein, CDR3 DNA. A D gene is named only where the DNA matches it firmly. Size is stated for part of the rows, as once, few or many counts, or as a class when the clone is expanded.

TRBV4-1	-	TRBD1	TRBJ1-2	CASSQPFPGQGTSYGYTF	TGCGCCAGCAGCCAACCGTTCCCGGGACAGGGAACCTCCTATGGCTACACCTTC
TRBV7-9	-	-	TRBJ2-1	CASSPYGGGVYNEQFF	TGTGCCAGCAGCCCGTACGGGGGTGGTGTCTACAATGAGCAGTTCTTC
TRBV29-1	-	TRBD1	TRBJ1-2	CSVEGAGQGGGYTF	TGCAGCGTTGAAGGAGCGGGACAGGGTGGAGGCTACACCTTC
TRBV11-2	-	-	TRBJ2-5	CASSLVRGQQETQYF	TGTGCCAGCAGCTTGGTCAGAGGGCAGCAAGAGACCCAGTACTTC
TRBV28	once	-	TRBJ2-5	CASGRTQYF	TGTGCCAGCGGCAGGACCCAGTACTTC
TRBV4-3	-	TRBD1	TRBJ2-1	CASSQGVGQGYNEQFF	TGCGCCAGCAGCCAGGGAGTGGGACAGGGTTACAATGAGCAGTTCTTC
TRBV5-1	-	-	TRBJ2-7	CASSLEGSGYEQYF	TGCGCCAGCAGCTTGGAAGGGTCCGGTTACGAGCAGTACTTC
TRBV19	-	-	TRBJ1-4	CASSSEKLFF	TGTGCCAGTAGTAGTGAAAAACTGTTTTTT
TRBV28	few	TRBD1	TRBJ2-1	CASTPVVTGVNEQFF	TGTGCCAGCACCCCGGTAGTGACAGGGGTCAATGAGCAGTTCTTC
TRBV7-2	-	TRBD2	TRBJ2-1	CASSNRLAGVEQFF	TGTGCCAGCAGCAACCGACTAGCGGGAGTTGAGCAGTTCTTC
TRBV28	-	-	TRBJ2-7	CASSHGGSYEQYF	TGTGCCAGCAGCCACGGAGGGTCCTACGAGCAGTACTTC
TRBV7-2	-	-	TRBJ1-2	CASSQTGYGYTF	TGTGCCAGCAGCCAAACAGGGTATGGCTACACCTTC
TRBV6-6	-	-	TRBJ2-5	CASSETAQETQYF	TGTGCCAGCAGCGAGACAGCCCAAGAGACCCAGTACTTC
TRBV5-8	-	TRBD2	TRBJ2-7	CASMAGGPYEQYF	TGTGCCAGCATGGCGGGAGGGCCGTACGAGCAGTACTTC
TRBV7-9	-	TRBD2	TRBJ2-5	CASSSGLAGTQYF	TGTGCCAGCAGCTCTGGACTAGCGGGGACCCAGTACTTC
TRBV5-1	-	TRBD2	TRBJ2-7	CASSSQLAPSYEQYF	TGCGCCAGCAGCTCCCAACTAGCGCCCTCCTACGAGCAGTACTTC
TRBV13	many	-	TRBJ2-2	CASSLESNTGELFF	TGTGCCAGCAGCTTAGAGTCGAACACCGGGGAGCTGTTTTTT
TRBV14	-	-	TRBJ2-3	CASAGLWGTDTQYF	TGTGCCAGCGCAGGGTTATGGGGCACAGATACGCAGTATTTT
TRBV5-1	-	TRBD1	TRBJ2-5	CASSKNTGAQETQYF	TGCGCCAGCAGCAAAAATACAGGGGCCCAAGAGACCCAGTACTTC
TRBV27	-	TRBD1	TRBJ2-7	CASSRPGQGIHEQYF	TGTGCCAGCAGTAGGCCGGGACAGGGAATCCACGAGCAGTACTTC
TRBV28	many	TRBD1	TRBJ1-3	CASSLSGSGGGNTIYF	TGTGCCAGCAGTTTAAGCGGGTCAGGGGGAGGAAACACCATATATTTT
TRBV18	-	-	TRBJ1-2	CASSPRTVSTNYGYTF	TGTGCCAGCTCACCAAGGACAGTTTCAACTAACTATGGCTACACCTTC
TRBV6-5	-	-	TRBJ1-3	CASSYSIVGAGNTIYF	TGTGCCAGCAGTTACTCGATCGTGGGGGCTGGAAACACCATATATTTT
TRBV6-6	-	TRBD1	TRBJ1-1	CASRPGGGTEAFF	TGTGCCAGCAGACCAGGGGGCGGCACTGAAGCTTTCTTT
TRBV4-1	-	-	TRBJ2-7	CASSQLQGGFDEQYF	TGCGCCAGCAGCCAACTGCAGGGTGGCTTCGACGAGCAGTACTTC
TRBV29-1	-	-	TRBJ2-1	CSVVSGSYNEQFF	TGCAGCGTTGTGTCGGGCTCCTACAATGAGCAGTTCTTC
TRBV28	-	TRBD1	TRBJ2-7	CASRRGPSYEQYF	TGTGCCAGCAGAAGGGGGCCCTCCTACGAGCAGTACTTC
TRBV9	many	-	TRBJ2-3	CASSPTSTDTQYF	TGTGCCAGCAGCCCCACTAGCACAGATACGCAGTATTTT
TRBV28	few	TRBD2	TRBJ2-7	CASGGLAGVPEQYF	TGTGCCAGCGGAGGACTAGCGGGAGTGCCCGAGCAGTACTTC
TRBV27	many	-	TRBJ1-4	CASSWKLPAGEKLFF	TGTGCCAGCAGTTGGAAACTTCCGGCGGGTGAAAAACTGTTTTTT
TRBV18	few	TRBD1	TRBJ1-4	CASSLGTGGREQLFF	TGTGCCAGCTCCCTGGGGACAGGGGGCCGGGAGCAACTGTTTTTT
TRBV28	few	-	TRBJ1-5	CASGRLDQPQHF	TGTGCCAGCGGTCGTTTAGATCAGCCCCAGCATTTT